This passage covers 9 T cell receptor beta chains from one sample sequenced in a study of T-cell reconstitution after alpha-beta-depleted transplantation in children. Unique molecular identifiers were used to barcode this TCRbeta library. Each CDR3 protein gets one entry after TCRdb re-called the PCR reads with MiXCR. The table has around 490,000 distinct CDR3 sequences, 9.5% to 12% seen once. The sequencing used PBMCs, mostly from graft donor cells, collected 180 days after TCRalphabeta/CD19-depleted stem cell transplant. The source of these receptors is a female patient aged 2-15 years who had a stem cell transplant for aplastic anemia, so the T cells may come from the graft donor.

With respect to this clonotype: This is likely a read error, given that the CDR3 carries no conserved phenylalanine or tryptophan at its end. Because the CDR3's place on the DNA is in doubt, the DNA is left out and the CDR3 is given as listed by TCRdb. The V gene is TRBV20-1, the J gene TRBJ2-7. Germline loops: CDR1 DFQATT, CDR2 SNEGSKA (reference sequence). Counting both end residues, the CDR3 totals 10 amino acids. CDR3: CSARDRTDLI.

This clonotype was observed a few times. Here the CDR3 reads CASSLPGTRVHNEQFF. Here the CDR3 DNA reads TGTGCCAGCAGCTTACCCGGGACTAGAGTACACAATGAGCAGTTCTTC. The chain employs TRBV7-9 and TRBJ2-1, with 8 bases that match TRBD2. The junction had 8 bases not matched to a gene; V was cut back by 2 bases and J by 5 bases. CDR3 length: 16 amino acids. In germline, CDR1 is SEHNR, CDR2 FQNEAQ (reference sequence).

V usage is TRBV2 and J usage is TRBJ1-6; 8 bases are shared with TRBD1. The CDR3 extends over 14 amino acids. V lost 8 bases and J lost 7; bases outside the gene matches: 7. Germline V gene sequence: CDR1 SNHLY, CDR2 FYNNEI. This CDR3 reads CASHRTGMNSPLHF. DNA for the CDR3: TGTGCCAGCCATAGGACAGGGATGAATTCACCCCTCCACTTT. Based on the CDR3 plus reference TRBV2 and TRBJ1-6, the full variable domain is EPEVTQTPSHQVTQMGQEVILRCVPISNHLYFYWYRQILGQKVEFLVSFYNNEISEKSEIFDDQFSVERPDGSNFTLKIRSTKLEDSAMYFCASHRTGMNSPLHFGNGTRLTVT.

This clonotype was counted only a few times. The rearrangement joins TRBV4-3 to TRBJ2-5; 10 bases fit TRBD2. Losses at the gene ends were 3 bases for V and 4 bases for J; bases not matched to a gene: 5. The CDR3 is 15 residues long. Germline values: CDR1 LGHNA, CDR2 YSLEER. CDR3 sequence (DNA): TGCGCCAGCAGCCACGCTCTAGCGGGAGCAGAGACCCAGTACTTC. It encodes CASSHALAGAETQYF.

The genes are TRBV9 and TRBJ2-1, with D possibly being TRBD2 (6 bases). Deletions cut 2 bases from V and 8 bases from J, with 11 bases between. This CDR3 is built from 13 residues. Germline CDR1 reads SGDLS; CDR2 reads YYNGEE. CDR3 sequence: CASSVRGGDEQFF. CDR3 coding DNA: TGTGCCAGCAGCGTCCGCGGAGGGGATGAGCAGTTCTTC.

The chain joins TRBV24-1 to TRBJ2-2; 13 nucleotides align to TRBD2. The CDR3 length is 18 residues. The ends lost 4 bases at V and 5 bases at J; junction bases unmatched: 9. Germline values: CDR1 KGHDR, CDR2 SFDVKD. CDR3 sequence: CATSDLTSGRSGTGELFF. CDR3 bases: TGTGCCACCAGTGACCTGACTAGCGGGAGGTCCGGAACCGGGGAGCTGTTTTTT.

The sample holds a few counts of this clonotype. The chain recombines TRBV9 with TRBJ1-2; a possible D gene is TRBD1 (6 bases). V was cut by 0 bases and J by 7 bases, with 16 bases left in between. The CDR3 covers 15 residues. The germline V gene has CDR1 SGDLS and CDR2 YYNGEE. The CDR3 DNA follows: TGTGCCAGCAGCGTAGATCCGGGGGCTGGCCTTGGCTACACCTTC. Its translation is CASSVDPGAGLGYTF.

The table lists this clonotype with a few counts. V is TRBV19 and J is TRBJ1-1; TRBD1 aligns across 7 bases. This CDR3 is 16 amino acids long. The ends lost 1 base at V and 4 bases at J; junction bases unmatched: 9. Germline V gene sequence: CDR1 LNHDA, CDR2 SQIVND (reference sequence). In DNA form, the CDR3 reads TGTGCCAGTAGTATAGCCTTCTCGAGGGGGCCCACTGAAGCTTTCTTT. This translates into CASSIAFSRGPTEAFF.

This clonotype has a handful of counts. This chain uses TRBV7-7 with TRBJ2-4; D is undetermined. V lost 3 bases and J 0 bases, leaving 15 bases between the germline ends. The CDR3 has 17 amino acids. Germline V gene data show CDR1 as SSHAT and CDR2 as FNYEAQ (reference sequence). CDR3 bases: TGTGCCAGCAGCTTCCGAATAAAGAGTCTAGCCAAAAACATTCAGTACTTC. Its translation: CASSFRIKSLAKNIQYF.